The present entry profiles one T cell receptor (beta chain) with its context. Its antigen is not identified. The sample comes from a study of cytomegalovirus exposure and HLA in healthy donors. PCR involved 60 Vbeta and 13 Jbeta primers. Sequenced by immunoSEQ multiplex PCR; TCRdb stores in-frame clones only, minus some. Of about 140,000 clones in the sample, roughly 73% were seen once. Overall study results and limits: In a later analysis, several top co-occurrence clusters appeared linked to parvovirus B19, influenza, CMV and Epstein-Barr virus. It was reported in a later analysis that an Asian-associated ancestry cluster showed fewer N-insertions than the approximately 700-donor mean. Segments of the TCR beta V type were, in most cases, productive about 87% or about 30% of the time in an earlier analysis. Later analysis identified some 16,000 TCR beta sequences associated with HLA alleles, using a false discovery rate threshold of 0.05.

The receptor comes from a woman aged 40 to 49 in good health and CMV-seronegative. Sequencing was carried out using PBMCs.

The CDR3 here is CASSLAGTGYGNTIYF. Here the CDR3 DNA reads TGCGCCAGCAGCTTGGCCGGGACAGGGTATGGAAACACCATATATTTT. The chain has TRBV5-1 and TRBJ1-3, with 9 bases fitting TRBD1. CDR3 size: 16 residues. V was pared by 0 bases and J by 3 bases, with 4 bases of the junction left unmatched. From germline, CDR1 is SGHRS and CDR2 YFSETQ.